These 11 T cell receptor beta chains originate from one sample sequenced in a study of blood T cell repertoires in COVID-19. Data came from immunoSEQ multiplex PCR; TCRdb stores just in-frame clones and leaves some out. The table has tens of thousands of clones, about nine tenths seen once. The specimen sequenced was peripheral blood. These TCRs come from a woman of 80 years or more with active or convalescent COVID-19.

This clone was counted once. The CDR3 bases are TGTGCCAGCAGCCTATTACCGGGACAGGAGGCGCTTGGAAACACCATATATTTT. Amino acids: CASSLLPGQEALGNTIYF. J is TRBJ1-3 and V is TRBV7-6; TRBD1 matches at 8 bases. Germline V CDR1 and CDR2: SGHVS, FNYEAQ. V shed 5 bases and J 3 bases; nucleotides not matched to a gene: 15. CDR3 length equals 18 residues.

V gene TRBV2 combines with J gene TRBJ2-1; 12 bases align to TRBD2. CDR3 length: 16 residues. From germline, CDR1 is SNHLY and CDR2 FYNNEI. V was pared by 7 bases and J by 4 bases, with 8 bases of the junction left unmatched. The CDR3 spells CASTPASGGVYNEQFF. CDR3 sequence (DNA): TGTGCCAGCACCCCGGCTAGCGGGGGGGTATACAATGAGCAGTTCTTC.

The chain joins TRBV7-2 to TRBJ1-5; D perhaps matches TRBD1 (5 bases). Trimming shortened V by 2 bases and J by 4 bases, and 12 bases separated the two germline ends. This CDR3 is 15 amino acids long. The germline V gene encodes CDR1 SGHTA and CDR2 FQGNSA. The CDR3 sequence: CASSLTGSWNQPQHF. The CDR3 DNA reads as TGTGCCAGCAGCTTAACAGGTTCGTGGAATCAGCCCCAGCATTTT.

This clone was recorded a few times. CDR3 bases: TGCGCCAGCACAAGGAGCGGGGGGCTACCGACGAGCTCCTACAATGAGCAGTTCTTC. Encoded protein: CASTRSGGLPTSSYNEQFF. J is TRBJ2-1 and V is TRBV5-1, with TRBD2 identical over 9 bases. The J segment lost 0 bases and the V segment lost 6 bases, leaving 16 bases of the junction unmatched. The germline CDR1 and CDR2 sequences are SGHRS and YFSETQ. This CDR3 region has 19 residues.

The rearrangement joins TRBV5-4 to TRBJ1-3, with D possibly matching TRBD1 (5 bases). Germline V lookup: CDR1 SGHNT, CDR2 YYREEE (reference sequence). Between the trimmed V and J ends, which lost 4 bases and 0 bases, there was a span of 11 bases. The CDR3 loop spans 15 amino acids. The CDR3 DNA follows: TGTGCCAGCAGCCCAGGACATAGCTCTGGAAACACCATATATTTT. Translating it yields CASSPGHSSGNTIYF. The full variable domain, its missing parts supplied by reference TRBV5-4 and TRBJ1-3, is ETGVTQSPTHLIKTRGQQVTLRCSSQSGHNTVSWYQQALGQGPQFIFQYYREEENGRGNFPPRFSGLQFPNYSSELNVNALELDDSALYLCASSPGHSSGNTIYFGEGSWLTVV.

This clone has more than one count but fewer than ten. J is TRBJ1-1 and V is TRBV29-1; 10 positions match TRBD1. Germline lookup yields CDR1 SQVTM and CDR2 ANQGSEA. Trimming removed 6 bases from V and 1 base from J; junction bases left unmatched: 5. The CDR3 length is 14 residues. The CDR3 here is CSVLRDRGNTEAFF. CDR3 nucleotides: TGCAGCGTCCTAAGGGACAGGGGGAACACTGAAGCTTTCTTT.

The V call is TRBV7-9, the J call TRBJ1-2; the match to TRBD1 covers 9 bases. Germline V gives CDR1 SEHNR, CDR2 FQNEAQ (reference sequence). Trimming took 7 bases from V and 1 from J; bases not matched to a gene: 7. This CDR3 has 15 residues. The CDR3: CASTQTGGGNYGYTF. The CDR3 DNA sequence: TGTGCCAGCACTCAAACAGGGGGCGGTAACTATGGCTACACCTTC.

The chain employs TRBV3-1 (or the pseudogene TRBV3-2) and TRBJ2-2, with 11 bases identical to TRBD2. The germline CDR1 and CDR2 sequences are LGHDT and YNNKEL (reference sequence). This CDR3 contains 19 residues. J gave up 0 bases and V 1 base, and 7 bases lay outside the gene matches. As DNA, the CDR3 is TGTGCCAGCAGCCAAGCGGCTAGCGGGGGGCCAACGAACACCGGGGAGCTGTTTTTT. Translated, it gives CASSQAASGGPTNTGELFF.

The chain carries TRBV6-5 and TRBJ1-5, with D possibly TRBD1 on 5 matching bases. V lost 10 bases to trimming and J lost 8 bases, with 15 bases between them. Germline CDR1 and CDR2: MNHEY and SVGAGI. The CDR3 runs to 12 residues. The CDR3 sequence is CANGGGSEPQHF. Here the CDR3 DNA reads TGTGCCAATGGGGGGGGAAGCGAGCCCCAGCATTTT.

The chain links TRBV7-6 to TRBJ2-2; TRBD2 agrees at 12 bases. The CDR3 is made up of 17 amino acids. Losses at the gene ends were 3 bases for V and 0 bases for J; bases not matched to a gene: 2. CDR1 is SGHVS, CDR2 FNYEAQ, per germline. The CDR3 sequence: CASSFRLAGANTGELFF. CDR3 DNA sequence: TGTGCCAGCAGCTTTAGACTAGCGGGGGCGAACACCGGGGAGCTGTTTTTT.

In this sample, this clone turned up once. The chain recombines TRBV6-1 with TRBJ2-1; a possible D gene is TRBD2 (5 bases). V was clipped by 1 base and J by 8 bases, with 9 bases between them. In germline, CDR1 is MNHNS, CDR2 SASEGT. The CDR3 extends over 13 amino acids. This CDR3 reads CASSEGLADEQFF. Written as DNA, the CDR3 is TGTGCCAGCAGTGAAGGCCTAGCCGATGAGCAGTTCTTC.